This TCR beta chain was captured by sequencing in a study of cytomegalovirus exposure and HLA in healthy donors. Findings and limits, study-wide: Researchers catalogued some 160 TCR beta chains as cytomegalovirus-associated.

The V gene lost 6 bases and the J gene lost 1 base, with 13 bases spanning the gap. The length of the CDR3 is 14 residues. Per germline, CDR1 KGHSH and CDR2 LQKENI. Clones were read by immunoSEQ multiplex PCR, and TCRdb kept only the in-frame ones, dropping some. The sample lists about 79,000 clones; 90% to 95% were seen once. Donors were drawn from the approximately 110-subject validation cohort, separate from the roughly 700-subject first cohort. On this clone itself: No antigen is known for it.

The receptor's source is a woman aged 30 to 39 in good health and CMV-seronegative. Sample: PBMCs. This chain links TRBV18 with TRBJ2-7, with D perhaps TRBD1 (6 bases). The CDR3 loop reads CASSPGTRSYEQYF. The CDR3 DNA is TGTGCCAGCTCTCCCGGGACACGGTCCTACGAGCAGTACTTC.